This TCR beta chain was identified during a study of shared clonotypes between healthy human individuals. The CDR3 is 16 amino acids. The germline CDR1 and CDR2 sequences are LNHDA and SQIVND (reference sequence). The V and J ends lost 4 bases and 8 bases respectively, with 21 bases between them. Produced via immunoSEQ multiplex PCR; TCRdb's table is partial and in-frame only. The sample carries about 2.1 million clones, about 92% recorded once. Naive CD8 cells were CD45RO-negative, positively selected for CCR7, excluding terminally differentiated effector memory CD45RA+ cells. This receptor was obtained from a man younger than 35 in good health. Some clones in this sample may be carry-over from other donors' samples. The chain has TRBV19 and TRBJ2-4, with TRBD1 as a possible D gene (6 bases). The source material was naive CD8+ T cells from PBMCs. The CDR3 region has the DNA TGTGCCAGTAGTAGTGAAGTGTGGACAGTCAAGGACATTCAGTACTTC. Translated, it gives CASSSEVWTVKDIQYF.